This entry describes one T cell receptor (beta chain). Its antigen is unidentified. V dropped 6 bases and J dropped 1 base, with 10 bases sitting between them. This CDR3 comprises 15 residues. Germline CDR1 is LNHDA and CDR2 is SQIVND (reference sequence). Per donor, one heparinised blood draw averaged about 116 mL. The investigators reverse transcribed all of the isolated RNA, so they sequenced expressed TCRB transcripts. This table comes from immunoSEQ multiplex PCR, and its TCRdb copy is limited to in-frame clones, with some not included. The sample yields about 220,000 clones, approximately 11% seen once. This specimen belongs to a study of beta chain features in type 1 diabetes. Findings of the study overall: Cells expressing TCR highly could be over-represented by cDNA sequencing.

Sequenced: central memory CD4+ T cells from blood. This TCR was recovered from a man in his late teens or twenties in good health. V gene TRBV19 combines with J gene TRBJ2-6; either TRBD1 or TRBD2 may fit D (5 bases each). CDR3 amino acids: CASSRDLSGANVLTF. CDR3 bases: TGTGCCAGTAGCAGGGACCTGTCTGGGGCCAACGTCCTGACTTTC. Full variable domain (missing parts from reference TRBV19 and TRBJ2-6): DGGITQSPKYLFRKEGQNVTLSCEQNLNHDAMYWYRQDPGQGLRLIYYSQIVNDFQKGDIAEGYSVSREKKESFPLTVTSAQKNPTAFYLCASSRDLSGANVLTFGAGSRLTVL.